The TCR beta chain under discussion was sequenced for a study of spatial heterogeneity in lung cancer. Looking at the study overall: Every unique TCR and UMI combination, on average, appeared more than ten times in raw reads. Study outcomes and limitations: Follow-up blood showed ubiquitous expanded tumor TCRs less than blood at resection did.

This clonotype appeared many times. Its antigen is still unknown. Every cDNA TCR molecule received its own unique molecular identifier. One entry per CDR3 protein, called by TCRdb with MiXCR from the 5' RACE reads. The sample lists under 100,000 distinct CDR3 sequences, approximately 8.9% seen once, with 6% to 7.5% in the top ten. V lost 0 bases and J lost 0, with 5 bases in between. This CDR3 comprises 14 residues. Germline V gene data show CDR1 as SGHAT and CDR2 as FQNNGV. Time point noted: sample taken at primary tumor resection. Tumor, nontumor lung or frozen PBMC supplied whole RNA, sequenced without sorting. The donors were 55 to 85 patients with non-small cell lung cancer that was early-stage and untreated.

This receptor was obtained from a male donor with early-stage non-small cell lung cancer. This chain joins TRBV11-2 and TRBJ1-1; D remains unclear. The source was PBMCs, collected at surgery. CDR3 sequence: CASSLDPLNTEAFF. CDR3 DNA: TGTGCCAGCAGCTTAGATCCACTGAACACTGAAGCTTTCTTT.